This is a list of T cell receptor beta chains from one sample in a study of response to subunit inactivated influenza vaccine. TCRdb used MiXCR to reprocess the RT-PCR reads, holding one entry per CDR3 protein. In the table there are hundreds of thousands of distinct CDR3 sequences, around 14% of which are singletons. The sample was PBMCs from blood, taken less than 13 days after vaccination. These receptors all come from a man in his fifties or sixties who received an inactivated influenza vaccine. Each CDR3 is given with its conserved first and last residue. The D gene is left open where the match is weak. The size of a clone is reported for some rows only, either as once, few or many, or as a class for expanded clones.

J | size | D | V | DNA | CDR3
TRBJ2-7 | - | TRBD2 | TRBV2 | TGTGCCAGCAACGGACTAGCGTGGTACGAGCAGTACTTC | CASNGLAWYEQYF
TRBJ1-3 | - | - | TRBV5-1 | TGCGCCAGCAGCGTTGAGGGGCGGGGAAACACCATATATTTT | CASSVEGRGNTIYF
TRBJ2-1 | few | - | TRBV6-2/TRBV6-3 | TGTGCCACCGAGACAGGATCCTACAATGAGCAGTTCTTC | CATETGSYNEQFF
TRBJ2-1 | few | - | TRBV28 | TGTGCCAGCAGGATTTCCGGGACTTCCTACAATGAGCAGTTCTTC | CASRISGTSYNEQFF
TRBJ2-2 | - | TRBD1 | TRBV7-8 | TGTGCCAGCAGCTTAGCGGGACAGTACACCGGGGAGCTGTTTTTT | CASSLAGQYTGELFF
TRBJ1-5 | - | - | TRBV29-1 | TGCAGCGTTGCCTCTAGGAATCAGCCCCAGCATTTT | CSVASRNQPQHF
TRBJ1-2 | few | - | TRBV20-1 | TGCAGTGCGGGGTTGCTAAACTATGGCTACACCTTC | CSAGLLNYGYTF
TRBJ2-5 | many | - | TRBV7-9 | TGTGCCAGCAGCTGGGGGCCAATCTCCCAAGAGACCCAGTACTTC | CASSWGPISQETQYF
TRBJ2-2 | - | - | TRBV12-3/TRBV12-4 | TGTGCCAGCAGTTTTGGACCATCCACCGGGGAGCTGTTTTTT | CASSFGPSTGELFF
TRBJ2-2 | few | - | TRBV6-1 | TGTGCCAGCAGCGGACAGCTCCTAGCTAACACCGGGGAGCTGTTTTTT | CASSGQLLANTGELFF
TRBJ2-2 | - | - | TRBV5-1 | TGCGCCAGCAGCTTGAGGCAGGGACGGGACGGGGAGCTGTTTTTT | CASSLRQGRDGELFF
TRBJ2-7 | - | TRBD2 | TRBV4-3 | TGCGCCAGCAGCCAAGAATGGACTAGCGGACTGACCTACGAGCAGTACTTC | CASSQEWTSGLTYEQYF
TRBJ2-3 | - | - | TRBV24-1 | TGTGCCACCAGTGATTTCTACAGTACAGATACGCAGTATTTT | CATSDFYSTDTQYF
TRBJ2-7 | few | - | TRBV29-1 | TGCAGCGTTGAAGTGGATAGCGAGCAGTACTTC | CSVEVDSEQYF
TRBJ1-1 | few | - | TRBV20-1 | TGCAGTGCTATTAGGACAGAAACTGAAGCTTTCTTT | CSAIRTETEAFF
TRBJ2-7 | - | - | TRBV4-3 | TGCGCCAGCAGCCAAGACAGGGGATCTACCTACGAGCAGTACTTC | CASSQDRGSTYEQYF
TRBJ2-2 | few | TRBD2 | TRBV28 | TGTGCCAGCACACCGGGGACTAGCGGGAGGGCCGGCGACACCGGGGAGCTGTTTTTT | CASTPGTSGRAGDTGELFF
TRBJ2-2 | - | - | TRBV5-1 | TGCGCCAGCGGAACGGACAGCACCACCGGGGAGCTGTTTTTT | CASGTDSTTGELFF
TRBJ2-2 | - | - | TRBV20-1 | TGCAGTGCTACCCACACCGGGGAGCTGTTTTTT | CSATHTGELFF
TRBJ2-5 | few | - | TRBV7-6 | TGTGCCAGCAGCACATTAGTAAAAGAGACCCAGTACTTC | CASSTLVKETQYF
TRBJ2-1 | - | TRBD2 | TRBV10-2 | TGCGCCAGTAGAACTAGCGGGAGAGGGAATGAGCAGTTCTTC | CASRTSGRGNEQFF
TRBJ2-3 | few | - | TRBV7-9 | TGTGCCAGCAGCCCCAGGGGGCGGGGGACAGATACGCAGTATTTT | CASSPRGRGTDTQYF
TRBJ2-7 | - | - | TRBV5-1 | TGCGCCAGCAGCTTGTGGGAGGTTACCCTTTGGGACGAGCAGTACTTC | CASSLWEVTLWDEQYF
TRBJ2-2 | - | - | TRBV9 | TGTGCCAGCAGCACCACGCCAAACACCGGGGAGCTGTTTTTT | CASSTTPNTGELFF